These 28 T cell receptor beta chains originate from one sample sequenced in a study of CXCR3-negative and CXCR3-positive naive CD8 T cells. Overall study results and limits: CXCR3-expressing naive cells carried TRB CDR3s more hydrophobic than those of CXCR3-negative naive cells.

These TCRs' antigens remain unknown. It was by 5' RACE with UMI labels that the TRB cDNA libraries were prepared. TCRdb reanalyzed the 5' RACE reads, giving one entry per CDR3 protein sequence and no DNA. The sample table sets out approximately 98,000 distinct CDR3 sequences. The sequenced sample was naive CXCR3+ CD8+ T cells from blood. Subset indicated: CD45RO-CCR7+CD27+CD95- naive CD8+ T cells expressing CXCR3 (TNR3+). These receptors originate from a human donor in good health. Some clones in this sample may be carry-over from other donors' samples.

V and J are TRBV5-1 and TRBJ2-1; the D call from TCRdb, TRBD2, cannot be confirmed without DNA. Germline CDR1 is SGHRS and CDR2 is YFSETQ. The CDR3 is 18 residues long. CDR3 residues: CASSLVLLAGGDRDEQFF.

The CDR3 spells CASPSGGEAGNTDTQYF. The V and J genes are TRBV7-2 and TRBJ2-3; there is no DNA to check the TCRdb D call of TRBD2. Germline-derived CDR1 and CDR2 are SGHTA and FQGNSA. The CDR3 extends over 17 amino acids.

The chain combines TRBV23-1 with TRBJ2-1; no DNA is available, so the TRBD2 call from TCRdb remains unchecked. TRBV23-1 is recorded as an ORF, its role being uncertain. This CDR3 has 17 residues. The CDR3 spells CASSQSGGPEVPNEQFF.

The chain couples TRBV5-1 to TRBJ2-1. CDR1 is SGHRS and CDR2 is YFSETQ in the germline V gene. CDR3 length equals 15 residues. The CDR3: CASSVSLADGDEQFF.

J is TRBJ2-7 and V is TRBV7-9. CDR1 is SEHNR, CDR2 FQNEAQ, per germline (reference sequence). The CDR3 extends over 13 amino acids. CDR3 protein: CASGRTVTYEQYF.

The rearrangement links TRBV20-1 to TRBJ2-1. CDR3 length equals 14 residues. The germline V gene has CDR1 DFQATT and CDR2 SNEGSKA (reference sequence). The CDR3 sequence: CSASWGTGYNEQFF.

The chain couples TRBV21-1 to TRBJ2-5. TRBV21-1 corresponds to a pseudogene. The length of the CDR3 is 15 residues. CDR3: CASSMNWTVGETQYF.

The J gene is TRBJ2-6, the V gene TRBV5-1. Per the germline V gene, CDR1 is SGHRS and CDR2 is YFSETQ. The CDR3 consists of 15 residues. CDR3: CASSPTPSGANVLTF.

The V and J genes are TRBV7-2 and TRBJ2-7; TCRdb outputs TRBD1, but without DNA this stays unchecked. The germline CDR1 and CDR2 sequences are SGHTA and FQGNSA. The CDR3 has 13 residues. The CDR3 sequence: CASSLDGGPEQYF.

The chain uses TRBV5-1 and TRBJ2-7; TCRdb selects TRBD1, and the lack of DNA leaves this call unchecked. Per the germline V gene, CDR1 is SGHRS and CDR2 is YFSETQ. The CDR3 contains 14 residues. The CDR3 region is CASSLAGQALEQYF.

The chain carries TRBV12-5 and TRBJ1-3. Germline V gene sequence: CDR1 LGHNT, CDR2 FRNRAP. The CDR3 has 13 amino acids. CDR3 residues: CASLGLPGNTIYF. The full variable domain, with the rest looked up from reference TRBV12-5 and TRBJ1-3, is DARVTQTPRHKVTEMGQEVTMRCQPILGHNTVFWYRQTMMQGLELLAYFRNRAPLDDSGMPKDRFSAEMPDATLATLKIQPSEPRDSAVYFCASLGLPGNTIYFGEGSWLTVV.

V usage is TRBV12-3 or TRBV12-4 and J usage is TRBJ1-1; TCRdb calls TRBD1, which cannot be checked without DNA. The CDR3 runs to 13 residues. The CDR3 is CASRLTGIVEAFF.

The J gene is TRBJ2-1, the V gene TRBV9. From germline, CDR1 is SGDLS and CDR2 YYNGEE. The CDR3 is 15 amino acids. CDR3 sequence: CASSVSFSSYNEQFF. Using reference TRBV9 and TRBJ2-1 for the parts outside the CDR3, the full variable domain is DSGVTQTPKHLITATGQRVTLRCSPRSGDLSVYWYQQSLDQGLQFLIQYYNGEERAKGNILERFSAQQFPDLHSELNLSSLELGDSALYFCASSVSFSSYNEQFFGPGTRLTVL.

The chain joins TRBV7-8 to TRBJ2-7; absent DNA, TCRdb's TRBD1 call cannot be checked. The length of the CDR3 is 12 residues. CDR1 and CDR2 (germline): SGHVS, FQNEAQ. The CDR3 region is CASSLTEYEQYF.

The chain has TRBV27 and TRBJ2-3. The CDR3 length is 16 residues. The germline V gene has CDR1 MNHEY and CDR2 SMNVEV (reference sequence). CDR3 sequence reads: CASSLSVRLGTDTKYF.

The rearrangement links TRBV6-2 or TRBV6-3 to TRBJ2-7; checking the TCRdb D call of TRBD2 is not possible without DNA. Germline CDR1 reads MNHEY; CDR2 reads SVGEGT. This CDR3 is built from 15 residues. CDR3 sequence: CASSLLAGVTYEQYF.

The V gene is TRBV7-6, the J gene TRBJ2-2; TCRdb picks TRBD2, but there is no DNA to check that call. The germline CDR1 and CDR2 sequences are SGHVS and FNYEAQ. CDR3 size: 17 residues. The CDR3 reads CASSETVAGGPGGGLFF.

The rearrangement joins TRBV7-9 to TRBJ2-5. Germline V gene lookup returns CDR1 SEHNR and CDR2 FQNEAQ (reference sequence). The CDR3 is 14 amino acids. The CDR3 protein is CASSHKLDQETQYF.

The chain is built from TRBV19 and TRBJ1-5. The CDR3 runs 16 residues. Germline lookup yields CDR1 LNHDA and CDR2 SQIVND (reference sequence). The CDR3 sequence: CASSIAVDRSNQPQHF.

The rearrangement uses TRBV6-6 and TRBJ1-2; the D gene TCRdb calls, TRBD1, cannot be checked with no DNA. In germline, CDR1 is MNHNY, CDR2 SVGAGI (reference sequence). CDR3 length: 16 residues. CDR3 in amino acids: CASSYSGQGARNGYTF.

V usage is TRBV23-1 and J usage is TRBJ2-1; the D gene TCRdb calls, TRBD1, cannot be checked with no DNA. TRBV23-1 is treated as an ORF (open reading frame) with a function not yet certain. The CDR3 runs 14 residues. Here the CDR3 reads CASSRQGFGDEQFF.

The genes are TRBV4-3 and TRBJ2-5; the TCRdb D gene call, TRBD2, has no DNA to confirm it. The CDR3 runs to 17 residues. Germline CDR1 is LGHNA and CDR2 is YSLEER. The CDR3 sequence is CASSQDLAGVPQETQYF.

The rearrangement uses TRBV7-6 and TRBJ2-1; with no DNA, the TCRdb D assignment of TRBD2 cannot be verified. This CDR3 spans 21 amino acids. Germline CDR1 and CDR2: SGHVS and FNYEAQ. The CDR3 is CASSSDPGTSGGPSSYNEQFF.

The gene calls are TRBV20-1 and TRBJ2-1; TCRdb calls TRBD2, which cannot be checked without DNA. This CDR3 spans 16 amino acids. Germline CDR1 and CDR2: DFQATT and SNEGSKA (reference sequence). The CDR3 loop is CSATPRERGVYNEQFF.

The CDR3: CASGVASIYNEQFF. The chain has TRBV6-6 and TRBJ2-1; as DNA is missing, the TRBD2 call by TCRdb cannot be tested. Germline V gene data show CDR1 as MNHNY and CDR2 as SVGAGI (reference sequence). The CDR3 sequence is 14 residues long.

The rearrangement joins TRBV19 to TRBJ2-7; as DNA is missing, the TRBD1 call by TCRdb cannot be tested. This CDR3 is 13 amino acids long. The germline gives CDR1 LNHDA, CDR2 SQIVND (reference sequence). CDR3 loop: CASSIPGVNEQYF.

V and J are TRBV29-1 and TRBJ1-2. Per germline, CDR1 SQVTM and CDR2 ANQGSEA. CDR3 length: 11 amino acids. The CDR3 spells CSVEVRVGYTF.

The chain has TRBV5-1 and TRBJ2-2. Germline-derived CDR1 and CDR2 are SGHRS and YFSETQ. CDR3 length: 15 residues. The CDR3 region is CASSLDSLGSGELFF.